The entry that follows covers one T cell receptor beta chain sequence. What it binds is unknown. This entry is derived from a study of CD8 T cells in Susac syndrome. Study in general: Intravenous immunoglobulin alone or corticosteroids were being given to patients with Susac syndrome at blood draw, unless they were therapy-naive. Study conclusions and caveats: Peak Susac CD8+ clonal expansion was seen in TEMRA cells and active patients. An acknowledgment was made by the study that its TCR sequencing and HLA analysis involved relatively few individuals.

RNA, at about 0.45 to 1 ug, was reverse transcribed with random hexamers. immunoSEQ multiplex PCR amplified TCR beta CDR3 across 54 Vbeta, 13 Jbeta. TCRdb used MiXCR to reprocess the immunoSEQ multiplex PCR reads, holding one entry per CDR3 protein. This sample has some 130,000 distinct CDR3 sequences, with approximately 95% found just once. The TCR sequence derives from a human donor with Susac syndrome. Material: CD8+ T cells from PBMCs.

In DNA form, the CDR3 reads TGTGCCAGCAGGCCAGGAATCGCCTACGAGCAGTACTTC. Protein: CASRPGIAYEQYF. This rearrangement joins TRBV2 to TRBJ2-7, with D unclear. This CDR3 has 13 amino acids. Germline V gene lookup returns CDR1 SNHLY and CDR2 FYNNEI. Trimming left V 6 bases short and J 2 bases short, with 11 bases between.